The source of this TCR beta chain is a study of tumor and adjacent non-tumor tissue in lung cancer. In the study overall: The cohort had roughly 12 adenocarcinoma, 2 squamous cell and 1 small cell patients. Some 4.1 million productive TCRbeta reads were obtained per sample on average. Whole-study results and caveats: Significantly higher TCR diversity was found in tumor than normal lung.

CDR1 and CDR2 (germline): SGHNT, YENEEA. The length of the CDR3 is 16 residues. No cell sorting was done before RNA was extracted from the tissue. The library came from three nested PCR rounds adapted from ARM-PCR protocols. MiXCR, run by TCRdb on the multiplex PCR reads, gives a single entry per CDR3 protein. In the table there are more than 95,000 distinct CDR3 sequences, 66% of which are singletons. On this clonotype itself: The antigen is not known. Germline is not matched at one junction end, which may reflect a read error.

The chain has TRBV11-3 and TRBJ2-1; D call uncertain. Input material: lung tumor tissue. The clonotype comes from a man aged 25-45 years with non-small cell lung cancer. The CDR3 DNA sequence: TGTGCCAGCAGCTTAGTTAGGCCGGCATCCTACAATGAGCAGTCCTTC. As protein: CASSLVRPASYNEQSF. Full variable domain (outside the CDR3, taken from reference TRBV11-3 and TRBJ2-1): EAGVVQSPRYKIIEKKQPVAFWCNPISGHNTLYWYLQNLGQGPELLIRYENEEAVDDSQLPKDRFSAERLKGVDSTLKIQPAELGDSAVYLCASSLVRPASYNEQSFGPGTRLTVL.